The entry below describes one T cell receptor (beta chain). Its specificity is not known. The data were taken from a study of radiotherapy plus CTLA-4 blockade in lung cancer. About the research overall: Objective response rate was around 20%; disease control rate, less than 40%. General observations from the study: Clones derived from tumor TCRs expanded in blood after radiotherapy plus ipilimumab. Dynamics of early blood T cell clones, together with interferon-beta, were reportedly the best predictors of response.

Sequencing was performed with immunoSEQ multiplex PCR; in TCRdb, only in-frame clones are kept and a portion is missing. The sample lists tens of thousands of clones, roughly four fifths seen once, with 0.65% to 0.85% in the top ten. V dropped 7 bases and J dropped 7 bases, with 10 bases sitting between them. The CDR3 covers 11 residues. Germline CDR1 and CDR2: MGHDK and SYGVNS. The clonotype comes from a human donor with non-small cell lung cancer who had stable disease on radiotherapy plus ipilimumab. Material: peripheral blood, obtained from a patient treated with radiotherapy plus ipilimumab. The chain uses TRBV25-1 and TRBJ2-5; D is perhaps TRBD1 or TRBD2 (5 bases each). The CDR3 DNA sequence: TGTGCCAGCACCTTTGGGGGGACCCAGTACTTC. Translating it yields CASTFGGTQYF.